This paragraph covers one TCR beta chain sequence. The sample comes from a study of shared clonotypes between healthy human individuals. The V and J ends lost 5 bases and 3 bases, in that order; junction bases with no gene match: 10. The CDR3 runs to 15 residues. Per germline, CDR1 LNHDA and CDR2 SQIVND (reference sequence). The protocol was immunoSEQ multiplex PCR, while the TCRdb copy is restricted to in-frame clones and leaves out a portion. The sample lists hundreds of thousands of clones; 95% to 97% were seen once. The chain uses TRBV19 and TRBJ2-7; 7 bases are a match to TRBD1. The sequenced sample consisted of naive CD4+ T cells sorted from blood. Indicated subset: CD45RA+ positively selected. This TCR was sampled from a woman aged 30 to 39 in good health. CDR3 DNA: TGTGCCAGTAGTGTAAATCCGGGACAGAGCTACGAGCAGTACTTC. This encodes CASSVNPGQSYEQYF.